These 28 T cell receptor beta chains came from one sample sequenced in a study of T cells in Graves' hyperthyroidism and ophthalmopathy. TCR beta CDR3 region amplification was performed from RNA transcripts. An initial round of RT-PCR targeting the TCR CDR3 relied on the HTBI primer set. TCRdb ran MiXCR on the multiplex PCR reads and lists one entry per CDR3 protein. The data hold 550,000 to 700,000 distinct CDR3 sequences, with roughly 50% observed a single time. Sequencing used peripheral blood or thyroid tissue (not recorded which). The receptors stem from an adult woman with Graves' disease, either hyperthyroidism or ophthalmopathy (not recorded which).

This clonotype was recorded once. CDR3: CASSSGTGLTDTQYF. CDR3 nucleotide sequence: TGTGCCAGCAGCTCCGGGACAGGACTCACAGATACGCAGTATTTT. The J gene is TRBJ2-3, the V gene TRBV5-5, with 8 bases identical to TRBD1. V gave up 3 bases and J gave up 2 bases; unmatched junction bases: 5. The CDR3 loop spans 15 amino acids. Germline V lookup: CDR1 SGHKS, CDR2 YYEKEE (reference sequence). Variable domain in full (rest from reference TRBV5-5 and TRBJ2-3): DAGVTQSPTHLIKTRGQQVTLRCSPISGHKSVSWYQQVLGQGPQFIFQYYEKEERGRGNFPDRFSARQFPNYSSELNVNALLLGDSALYLCASSSGTGLTDTQYFGPGTRLTVL.

This clonotype was found many times. The rearrangement joins TRBV6-5 to TRBJ1-1; D is possibly TRBD1 (6 bases). V was clipped by 2 bases and J by 5 bases, with 12 bases between them. CDR1 and CDR2 (germline): MNHEY, SVGAGI. This CDR3 has 14 residues. The CDR3 nucleotides are TGTGCCAGCAGTTACGCAGGGGAGGGGACTGAAGCTTTCTTT. Its translation is CASSYAGEGTEAFF.

V and J are TRBV19 and TRBJ2-7; no clear D gene. Trimming left V 6 bases short and J 6 bases short, with 15 bases between. CDR1 is LNHDA and CDR2 is SQIVND in the germline V gene (reference sequence). This CDR3 contains 13 residues. For the CDR3, the DNA is TGTGCCAGTAGCGACCTCATAGGCGCCGAGCAGTACTTC. Protein product: CASSDLIGAEQYF.

Remarks on this clonotype: One end of the junction fails to match germline, which may point to a read error. The gene calls are TRBV2 and TRBJ2-2; 14 positions match TRBD2. Germline loops: CDR1 SNHLY, CDR2 FYNNEI. The CDR3 extends over 17 amino acids. CDR3 nucleotide sequence: TGTGCCAGCAGTGGGGGACTAGCGGGAGTGGGCACCGGGGAGCTGTCTTGG. It translates to CASSGGLAGVGTGELSW.

CDR3 sequence: CATSRDPLGDTEAFF. The CDR3 region has the DNA TGTGCCACCAGCAGAGATCCCCTAGGTGACACTGAAGCTTTCTTT. The gene calls are TRBV15 and TRBJ1-1, with D uncertain. Germline V gives CDR1 LNHNV, CDR2 YYDKDF (reference sequence). The CDR3 is 15 amino acids. The ends were cut back, 0 bases at V and 3 bases at J, with 11 bases in the middle.

The sample holds many counts of this clonotype. The chain joins TRBV7-3 to TRBJ2-5; D may be TRBD1 or TRBD2 (7 bases each). CDR1 SGHTA and CDR2 FQGTGA come from the germline V gene. The CDR3 consists of 15 residues. V dropped 4 bases and J dropped 5 bases, with 17 bases sitting between them. The CDR3 sequence is CASSWRQGAGETQYF. DNA of the CDR3: TGTGCCAGCAGCTGGCGACAGGGAGCGGGGGAGACCCAGTACTTC.

This chain links TRBV9 with TRBJ1-1; D is unresolved. This CDR3 has 12 residues. Trimming took off 10 bases at V and 8 bases at J, with 18 bases between the two ends. Germline lookup yields CDR1 SGDLS and CDR2 YYNGEE. This chain's CDR3 is CAWSPFRREAFF. CDR3 DNA: TGTGCCTGGAGTCCCTTTCGGCGCGAAGCTTTCTTT.

This clonotype was observed a handful of times. The chain uses TRBV7-9 and TRBJ2-7; D gene ambiguous. Germline CDR1 SEHNR, CDR2 FQNEAQ (reference sequence). This CDR3 region has 13 residues. The V end was cut by 5 bases, the J end by 2 bases, with 10 bases between. The CDR3 coding sequence is TGTGCCAGCAGCGACAAGGATACCTACGAGCAGTACTTC. Protein product: CASSDKDTYEQYF.

V usage is TRBV29-1 and J usage is TRBJ2-5; the match to TRBD2 covers 13 bases. In germline, CDR1 is SQVTM, CDR2 ANQGSEA. J lost 4 bases, V lost 7 bases, and 9 bases had no gene match. There are 15 residues in the CDR3. The CDR3 DNA reads as TGCAGCGGAACTAGCGGGGGGGCCTGGGGAGAGACCCAGTACTTC. It translates to CSGTSGGAWGETQYF. Full variable domain (remainder filled in from reference TRBV29-1 and TRBJ2-5): SAVISQKPSRDICQRGTSLTIQCQVDSQVTMMFWYRQQPGQSLTLIATANQGSEATYESGFVIDKFPISRPNLTFSTLTVSNMSPEDSSIYLCSGTSGGAWGETQYFGPGTRLLVL.

This clonotype was seen ten or more times. The chain joins TRBV4-2 to TRBJ1-2; 7 bases match TRBD1. CDR3 length equals 17 residues. The germline gives CDR1 LGHNA, CDR2 YNFKEQ. After removal of 0 bases from V and 4 bases from J, the junction contained 11 bases not matched to a gene. This chain's CDR3 is CASSQDFSGQNFYGYTF. In DNA form, the CDR3 reads TGTGCCAGCAGCCAAGACTTTTCGGGACAGAATTTCTATGGCTACACCTTC.

J is TRBJ2-7 and V is TRBV20-1; tentatively, D is TRBD2 (5 bases). Trimming cost V 5 bases and J 4 bases, with 15 bases left between them. Germline CDR1 and CDR2: DFQATT and SNEGSKA (reference sequence). The CDR3 is 13 residues long. The CDR3 bases are TGCAGTGCTGAACTAGATTCCCGGTACGAGCAGTACTTC. This translates into CSAELDSRYEQYF.

The chain combines TRBV24-1 with TRBJ2-2; D is uncertain. The CDR3 runs to 14 residues. Germline CDR1 is KGHDR and CDR2 is SFDVKD. The V and J ends lost 4 bases and 5 bases respectively, with 10 bases between them. The DNA for the CDR3 is TGTGCCACCAGTGACTACCCTGGGACCGGGGAGCTGTTTTTT. Translating gives CATSDYPGTGELFF.

V gene TRBV7-9 combines with J gene TRBJ2-5, with TRBD2 as a possible D gene (5 bases). Germline V gene lookup returns CDR1 SEHNR and CDR2 FQNEAQ (reference sequence). The CDR3 runs 15 residues. V was trimmed by 5 bases and J by 5 bases, leaving 18 bases between them. CDR3 residues: CASSPSWSTGETQYF. The DNA of the CDR3 is TGTGCCAGCAGCCCCAGTTGGTCCACGGGGGAGACCCAGTACTTC.

To note about this clonotype: One end of the junction fails to match germline, which may point to a read error. This chain links TRBV6-1 with TRBJ2-7, with D perhaps matching TRBD2 (5 bases). Germline-derived CDR1 and CDR2 are MNHNS and SASEGT. This CDR3 region has 12 residues. CDR3 coding DNA: TGTACCAGCAGTGACTACGGGTACGAGCAGTACTTC. The encoded protein is CTSSDYGYEQYF.

This clonotype showed up just a few times. The chain has TRBV24-1 and TRBJ1-2, with TRBD1 matching over 7 bases. Germline CDR1 reads KGHDR; CDR2 reads SFDVKD. The CDR3 covers 13 residues. V dropped 4 bases and J dropped 7; count of bases not matched to a gene: 5. The CDR3 DNA reads as TGTGCCACCAGTGACACAGGGGCTGGTGGCTACACCTTC. Protein product: CATSDTGAGGYTF.

This clonotype was seen many times. The chain has TRBV20-1 and TRBJ1-2; TRBD1 matches 7 bases. With V trimmed by 0 bases and J by 2 bases, 6 bases remained unmatched. The CDR3 totals 15 residues. Germline CDR1 DFQATT, CDR2 SNEGSKA (reference sequence). Written as DNA, the CDR3 is TGCAGTGCTAGAGATGACGGCAGGGGGAACTATGGCTACACCTTC. The encoded protein is CSARDDGRGNYGYTF.

This clonotype occurred a few times. The chain is built from TRBV4-1 and TRBJ2-2; 7 positions agree with TRBD1. This CDR3 spans 16 amino acids. In germline, CDR1 is MGHRA, CDR2 YSYEKL. Trimming at V came to 3 bases and at J to 1 base, leaving 5 bases not matched to a gene. The DNA of the CDR3 is TGCGCCAGCAGCCAGTTCGGGACAGTGAACACCGGGGAGCTGTTTTTT. Translated, it gives CASSQFGTVNTGELFF.

This clonotype showed up many times. The chain carries TRBV9 and TRBJ2-7; TRBD1 matches 11 bases. The ends lost 4 bases at V and 5 bases at J; junction bases unmatched: 11. Germline values: CDR1 SGDLS, CDR2 YYNGEE. This CDR3 has 16 residues. The CDR3 here is CASSTSGQGALNEQYF. The CDR3 region has the DNA TGTGCCAGCAGCACCTCCGGACAGGGGGCTCTCAACGAGCAGTACTTC.

This chain joins TRBV2 and TRBJ2-7, with TRBD2 matching over 10 bases. This CDR3 is 14 amino acids long. Germline values: CDR1 SNHLY, CDR2 FYNNEI. As DNA, the CDR3 is TGTGCTAGAGACCCCTCGACTAGCGGGTACGAGCAGTACTTC. Translating it yields CARDPSTSGYEQYF.

The rearrangement uses TRBV10-3 and TRBJ1-5, with a weak D call TRBD1 (5 bases). The germline gives CDR1 ENHRY, CDR2 SYGVKD. The CDR3 is made up of 16 amino acids. Trimming stripped 4 bases from V and 3 bases from J, with 16 bases between. CDR3: CAISARIGTVNQPQHF. CDR3 DNA: TGTGCCATCAGTGCTAGAATAGGGACCGTCAATCAGCCCCAGCATTTT.

In this sample, this clonotype turned up many times. This chain joins TRBV7-2 and TRBJ1-1; D might be TRBD1 (5 bases). V gave up 5 bases and J gave up 1 base, with 11 bases separating them. Germline V gives CDR1 SGHTA, CDR2 FQGNSA. This CDR3 spans 14 amino acids. The CDR3, as DNA: TGTGCCAGCAGCAAAGGACAACCGAACACTGAAGCTTTCTTT. Amino acids: CASSKGQPNTEAFF.

This clonotype was seen more than once but under ten times. J is TRBJ1-6 and V is TRBV2, with a weak D call TRBD1 (5 bases). The V gene's germline CDR1 is SNHLY and CDR2 FYNNEI. V dropped 10 bases and J dropped 10 bases, with 23 bases sitting between them. This CDR3 contains 15 residues. As DNA, the CDR3 is TGTGCCACCAGCAGAGGCGAGGGGAAGGGCTCACCCCTCCACTTT. It translates to CATSRGEGKGSPLHF.

This chain joins TRBV20-1 and TRBJ2-3; the D gene is possibly TRBD1 (6 bases). The J call may be incorrect, as the DNA end agrees better with TRBJ2-2. Germline V lookup: CDR1 DFQATT, CDR2 SNEGSKA (reference sequence). There are 15 residues in the CDR3. The CDR3 loop reads CSAGTLRRVTGELFF. In DNA, the CDR3 is TGCAGTGCTGGGACACTCAGGCGGGTCACCGGGGAGCTGTTTTTT.

Ten or more counts support this clonotype. The J gene is TRBJ2-5, the V gene TRBV10-3; perhaps TRBD1 as D (7 bases). Germline CDR1 and CDR2: ENHRY and SYGVKD. Trimming pared 8 bases from V and 3 bases from J, leaving 19 bases between. The CDR3 is made up of 15 amino acids. CDR3 loop: CAIGFRGENKETQYF. CDR3 nucleotide sequence: TGTGCCATCGGCTTCAGGGGGGAGAATAAAGAGACCCAGTACTTC.

As for this clonotype: The junction and the germline gene differ at one end; a read error may be behind it. V and J are TRBV10-2 and TRBJ1-2; TRBD1 agrees at 10 bases. CDR1 is WSHSY and CDR2 is SAAADI in the germline V gene. The CDR3 loop spans 12 amino acids. The DNA of the CDR3 is TGTGCCAGCAGTTACGGACAGGGGGTACACACCTTC. Residues: CASSYGQGVHTF.

This sequence joins TRBV29-1 and TRBJ1-5, with D hard to call. The CDR3 loop spans 13 amino acids. The V gene's germline CDR1 is SQVTM and CDR2 ANQGSEA. V was pared by 4 bases and J by 7 bases, with 14 bases between. The CDR3: CSVVATVGQPQHF. CDR3 in DNA: TGCAGCGTTGTTGCCACTGTGGGCCAGCCCCAGCATTTT.

The chain uses TRBV20-1 and TRBJ2-1; possible D gene TRBD2, 7 bases. With 0 bases removed from V and 7 bases from J, the gap between germline ends came to 22 bases. This CDR3 region has 17 residues. Germline lookup yields CDR1 DFQATT and CDR2 SNEGSKA (reference sequence). The CDR3 region has the DNA TGCAGTGCTAGAGATGGGATAGCGGTAGGGGGGGGTAATGAGCAGTTCTTC. It translates to CSARDGIAVGGGNEQFF.

This rearrangement joins TRBV15 to TRBJ2-7; 9 bases map to TRBD1. Trimming cost V 10 bases and J 3 bases; bases outside gene matches: 13. In germline, CDR1 is LNHNV, CDR2 YYDKDF (reference sequence). This CDR3 comprises 15 residues. CDR3 region: CASSPTGQGHYEQYF. CDR3 DNA: TGTGCCAGCAGTCCAACGGGACAGGGCCACTACGAGCAGTACTTC.